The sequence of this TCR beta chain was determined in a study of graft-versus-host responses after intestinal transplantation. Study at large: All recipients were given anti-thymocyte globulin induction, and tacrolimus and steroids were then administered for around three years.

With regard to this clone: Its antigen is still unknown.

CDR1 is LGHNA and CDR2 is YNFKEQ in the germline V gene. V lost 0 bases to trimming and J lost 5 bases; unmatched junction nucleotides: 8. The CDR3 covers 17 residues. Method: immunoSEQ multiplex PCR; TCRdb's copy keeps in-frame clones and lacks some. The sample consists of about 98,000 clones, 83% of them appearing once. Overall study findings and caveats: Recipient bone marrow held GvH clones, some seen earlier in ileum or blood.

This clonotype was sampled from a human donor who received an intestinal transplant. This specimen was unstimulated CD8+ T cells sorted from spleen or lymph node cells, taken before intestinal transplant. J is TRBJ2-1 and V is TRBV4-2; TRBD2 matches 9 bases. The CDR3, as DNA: TGTGCCAGCAGCCAAGAAGAAGGGACTAGCACCAACAATGAGCAGTTCTTC. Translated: CASSQEEGTSTNNEQFF.